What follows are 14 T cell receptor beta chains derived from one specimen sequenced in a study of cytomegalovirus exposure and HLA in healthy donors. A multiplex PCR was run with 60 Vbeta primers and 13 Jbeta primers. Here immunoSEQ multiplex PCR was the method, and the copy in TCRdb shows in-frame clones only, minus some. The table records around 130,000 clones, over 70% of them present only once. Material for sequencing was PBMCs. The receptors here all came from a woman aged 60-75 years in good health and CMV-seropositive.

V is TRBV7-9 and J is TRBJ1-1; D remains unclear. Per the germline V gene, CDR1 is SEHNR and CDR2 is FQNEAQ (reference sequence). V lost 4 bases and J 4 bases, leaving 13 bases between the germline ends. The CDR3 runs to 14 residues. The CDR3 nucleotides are TGTGCCAGCAGCTGGGTGGAGGGTACCACTGAAGCTTTCTTT. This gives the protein CASSWVEGTTEAFF.

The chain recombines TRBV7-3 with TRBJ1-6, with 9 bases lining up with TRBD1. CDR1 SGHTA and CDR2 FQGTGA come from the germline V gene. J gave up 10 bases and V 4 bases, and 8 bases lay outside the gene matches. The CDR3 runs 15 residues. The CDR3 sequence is CASSSTTGGRSPLHF. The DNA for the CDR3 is TGTGCCAGCAGCTCGACGACAGGGGGACGCTCACCCCTCCACTTT.

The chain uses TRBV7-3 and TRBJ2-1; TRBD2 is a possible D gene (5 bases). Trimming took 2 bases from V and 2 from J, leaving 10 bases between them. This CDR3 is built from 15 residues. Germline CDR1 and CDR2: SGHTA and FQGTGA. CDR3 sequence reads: CASSLFLGTYNEQFF. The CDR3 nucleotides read TGTGCCAGCAGCTTATTCCTCGGGACCTACAATGAGCAGTTCTTC.

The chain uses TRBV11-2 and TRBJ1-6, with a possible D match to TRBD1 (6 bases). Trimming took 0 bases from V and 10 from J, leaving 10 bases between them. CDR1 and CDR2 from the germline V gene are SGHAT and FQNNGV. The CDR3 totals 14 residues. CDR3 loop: CASSLDTGKSPLHF. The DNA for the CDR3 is TGTGCCAGCAGCTTAGACACAGGGAAATCACCCCTCCACTTT. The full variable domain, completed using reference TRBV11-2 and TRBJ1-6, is EAGVAQSPRYKIIEKRQSVAFWCNPISGHATLYWYQQILGQGPKLLIQFQNNGVVDDSQLPKDRFSAERLKGVDSTLKIQPAKLEDSAVYLCASSLDTGKSPLHFGNGTRLTVT.

CDR3 sequence reads: CASSWGPSSGNTIYF. CDR3 coding DNA: TGTGCCAGTAGTTGGGGCCCCAGCTCTGGAAACACCATATATTTT. This chain links TRBV19 with TRBJ1-3; D possibly corresponds to TRBD1 (5 bases). There are 15 residues in the CDR3. Germline V gives CDR1 LNHDA, CDR2 SQIVND (reference sequence). V lost 5 bases, J lost 0 bases, and 11 bases lay in between.

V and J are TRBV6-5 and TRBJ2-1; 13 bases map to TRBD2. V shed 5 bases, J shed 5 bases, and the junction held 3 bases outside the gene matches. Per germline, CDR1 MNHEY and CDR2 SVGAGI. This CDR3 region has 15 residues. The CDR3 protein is CASSGGTSGNNEQFF. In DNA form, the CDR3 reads TGTGCCAGCAGTGGAGGGACTAGCGGGAACAATGAGCAGTTCTTC.

The CDR3 reads CSGGGGKGETQYF. The CDR3 DNA reads TGCAGCGGCGGGGGTGGCAAAGGGGAGACCCAGTACTTC. V and J are TRBV29-1 and TRBJ2-5; TRBD2 matches at 7 bases. The CDR3 runs to 13 residues. The germline V gene has CDR1 SQVTM and CDR2 ANQGSEA. Losses at the gene ends were 7 bases for V and 5 bases for J; bases not matched to a gene: 10. Drawing the rest from reference TRBV29-1 and TRBJ2-5, the complete variable domain is SAVISQKPSRDICQRGTSLTIQCQVDSQVTMMFWYRQQPGQSLTLIATANQGSEATYESGFVIDKFPISRPNLTFSTLTVSNMSPEDSSIYLCSGGGGKGETQYFGPGTRLLVL.

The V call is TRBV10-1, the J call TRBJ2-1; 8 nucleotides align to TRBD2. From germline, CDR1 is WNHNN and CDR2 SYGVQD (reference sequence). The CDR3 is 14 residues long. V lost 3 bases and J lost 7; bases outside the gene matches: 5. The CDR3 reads CASSDAGGGNEQFF. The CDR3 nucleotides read TGCGCCAGCAGTGATGCCGGGGGGGGAAATGAGCAGTTCTTC.

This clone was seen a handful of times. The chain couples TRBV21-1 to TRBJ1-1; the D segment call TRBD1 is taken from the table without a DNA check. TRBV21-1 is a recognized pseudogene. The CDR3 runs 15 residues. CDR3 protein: CASGGVDRANTEAFF. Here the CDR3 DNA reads TGTGCCAGCGGCGGGGTTGACAGGGCCAACACTGAAGCTTTCTTT.

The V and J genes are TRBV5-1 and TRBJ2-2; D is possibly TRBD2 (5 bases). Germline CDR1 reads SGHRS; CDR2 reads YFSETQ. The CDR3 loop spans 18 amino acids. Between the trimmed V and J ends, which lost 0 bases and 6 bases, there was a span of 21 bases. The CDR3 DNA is TGCGCCAGCAGCTTGGCCTTGAGGACTCTGCGTTACCCCGGGGAGCTGTTTTTT. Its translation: CASSLALRTLRYPGELFF.

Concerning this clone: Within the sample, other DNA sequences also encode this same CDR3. This chain's CDR3 is CASSDGQGAGGYTF. In DNA, the CDR3 is TGTGCCAGTAGTGACGGACAGGGGGCGGGCGGCTACACCTTC. The chain combines TRBV19 with TRBJ1-2; 11 nucleotides align to TRBD1. This CDR3 is 14 amino acids long. Trimming took 5 bases from V and 8 from J; bases not matched to a gene: 7. The germline CDR1 and CDR2 sequences are LNHDA and SQIVND (reference sequence).

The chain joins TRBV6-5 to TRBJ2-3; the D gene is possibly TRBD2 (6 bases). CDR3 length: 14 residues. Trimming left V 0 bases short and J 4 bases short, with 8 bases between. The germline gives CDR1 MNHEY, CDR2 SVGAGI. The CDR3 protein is CASSYSRGSDTQYF. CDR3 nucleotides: TGTGCCAGCAGTTACTCACGGGGGTCAGATACGCAGTATTTT.

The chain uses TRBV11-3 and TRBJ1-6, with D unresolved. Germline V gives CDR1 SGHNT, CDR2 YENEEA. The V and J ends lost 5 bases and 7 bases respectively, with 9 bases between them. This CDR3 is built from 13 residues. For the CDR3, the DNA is TGTGCCAGCAGCCCCTCGCGGAATTCACCCCTCCACTTT. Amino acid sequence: CASSPSRNSPLHF.

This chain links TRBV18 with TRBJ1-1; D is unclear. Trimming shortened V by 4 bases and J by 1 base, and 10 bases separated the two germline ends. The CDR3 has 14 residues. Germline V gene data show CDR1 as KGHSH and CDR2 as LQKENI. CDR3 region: CASSQTRQNTEAFF. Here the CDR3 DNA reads TGTGCCAGCTCACAAACCCGACAGAACACTGAAGCTTTCTTT.